This TCR beta chain was found in a study of blood T cell repertoires in COVID-19. This clone was seen a handful of times. The method was immunoSEQ multiplex PCR; TCRdb's version includes in-frame clones alone and lacks a portion of them. The data contain 65,000 to 75,000 clones, approximately 80% of them seen just once; the ten biggest clones take up roughly 15%. The sequence came from a human donor in a cohort sampled during active COVID-19. The sample was peripheral blood.

CDR3 nucleotide sequence: TGTGCCAGCAGTCCCCGGGGCAGGGGGGATCAGCCCCAGCATTTT. This encodes CASSPRGRGDQPQHF. The chain is built from TRBV6-5 and TRBJ1-5; TRBD1 agrees at 7 bases. Germline CDR1 is MNHEY and CDR2 is SVGAGI. V shed 5 bases, J shed 5 bases, and the junction held 9 bases outside the gene matches. CDR3 size: 15 residues.